This TCR beta chain was profiled in a study of early T cells in non-severe SARS-CoV-2 infection. Study-wide background: The chains were unpaired, and the sequenced material was bulk RNA from unsorted whole blood. General study results and limits: Matching against VDJdb likely underestimated virus-specific expansions, favoring anti-spike CD8.

On this clonotype: Its antigen is as yet unknown.

The library protocol tagged individual cDNA molecules with unique molecular identifiers. TCRdb independently ran MiXCR on the 5' RACE reads; one entry per CDR3 protein. The table has about 83,000 distinct CDR3 sequences, approximately 13% seen once. The ends were cut back, 7 bases at V and 0 bases at J, with 3 bases in the middle. This CDR3 has 10 residues. Germline V lookup: CDR1 SQVTM, CDR2 ANQGSEA. The chain uses TRBV29-1 and TRBJ1-1; D is ambiguous. This sequence was found in an adult who was a healthcare worker with PCR-confirmed SARS-CoV-2 infection or an uninfected control (not recorded which). The sample consisted of whole blood. CDR3 sequence (DNA): TGCAGCGCAATGAACACTGAAGCTTTCTTT. It specifies CSAMNTEAFF.